This TCR beta chain was captured by sequencing in a study of T cells in Graves' hyperthyroidism and ophthalmopathy. The germline gives CDR1 MDHEN, CDR2 SYDVKM. CDR3 length: 11 residues. Stability of Graves' hyperthyroidism was defined as absent ophthalmopathy progression within 18 months. Amplification targeted TCR beta CDR3 regions from RNA transcripts. With the HTBI primer set, the TCR CDR3 went through a first round of RT-PCR. Via MiXCR, TCRdb re-called the multiplex PCR reads, giving one row per CDR3 protein. The sample lists over 45,000 distinct CDR3 sequences; 45% to 50% were seen once. About this clonotype itself: Since the CDR3 does not end with the conserved phenylalanine or tryptophan, this likely comes from a read error.

The chain joins TRBV28 to TRBJ1-2; D gene ambiguous. Sequenced input: peripheral blood or thyroid tissue (not recorded which). The clonotype comes from a woman aged 50 to 60 with Graves' hyperthyroidism. The CDR3 sequence: CAGSSSYGYTS. The CDR3 region has the DNA TGTGCCGGCAGTTCATCTTATGGCTACACCTCC.